The 32 T cell receptor beta chains below were found in one sample sequenced in a study of T cells in narcolepsy. The protocol was immunoSEQ multiplex PCR, while the TCRdb copy is restricted to in-frame clones and leaves out a portion. The table has about 12,000 clones, about 94% seen once. Sample: CD45RA- memory CD4+ T cells from PBMCs. The receptors were gathered from a human donor with narcolepsy.

This clone appeared once. The CDR3 here is CASSQLGASGYNEQFF. CDR3 DNA: TGTGCCAGCAGTCAACTTGGGGCTAGCGGATACAATGAGCAGTTCTTC. This rearrangement joins TRBV7-8 to TRBJ2-1, with 7 positions matching TRBD2. The germline V gene encodes CDR1 SGHVS and CDR2 FQNEAQ. V lost 6 bases and J lost 4; bases outside the gene matches: 12. This CDR3 spans 16 amino acids.

In this sample, this clone turned up a few times. This chain joins TRBV5-5 and TRBJ1-2; D not resolved. V lost 0 bases to trimming and J lost 4 bases, with 10 bases between them. CDR3 length: 14 amino acids. Germline V gene data show CDR1 as SGHKS and CDR2 as YYEKEE (reference sequence). The CDR3 region has the DNA TGTGCCAGCAGCTTGGCCGGCCAGTCCTATGGCTACACCTTC. Protein: CASSLAGQSYGYTF. The variable domain in full, completed from reference TRBV5-5 and TRBJ1-2, reads DAGVTQSPTHLIKTRGQQVTLRCSPISGHKSVSWYQQVLGQGPQFIFQYYEKEERGRGNFPDRFSARQFPNYSSELNVNALLLGDSALYLCASSLAGQSYGYTFGSGTRLTVV.

The CDR3 DNA sequence: TGTGCCAGCTCCCAGGGACAGGCAGGAGTCTCCTACGAGCAGTACTTC. This translates into CASSQGQAGVSYEQYF. This rearrangement joins TRBV7-6 to TRBJ2-7; TRBD1 matches at 8 bases. V shed 8 bases, J shed 0 bases, and the junction held 12 bases outside the gene matches. Germline V lookup: CDR1 SGHVS, CDR2 FNYEAQ. This CDR3 spans 16 amino acids.

V usage is TRBV5-6 and J usage is TRBJ2-5; 8 nucleotides agree with TRBD1. In germline, CDR1 is SGHDT, CDR2 YYEEEE. CDR3 length: 13 residues. J gave up 4 bases and V 4 bases, and 3 bases lay outside the gene matches. CDR3 amino acids: CASSTDRAETQYF. The DNA of the CDR3 is TGTGCCAGCAGCACGGACAGGGCAGAGACCCAGTACTTC.

CDR3 sequence reads: CASRSRTRGTGVNGYTF. The CDR3 DNA is TGCGCCAGCAGATCCCGAACGCGGGGGACAGGAGTAAATGGCTACACCTTC. The V call is TRBV5-1, the J call TRBJ1-2, with 8 bases identical to TRBD1. From germline, CDR1 is SGHRS and CDR2 YFSETQ. This CDR3 spans 17 amino acids. V lost 5 bases, J lost 6 bases, and 18 bases stayed unmatched.

V is TRBV5-4 and J is TRBJ2-2; no clear D. Trimming took off 3 bases at V and 7 bases at J, with 10 bases between the two ends. This CDR3 has 13 amino acids. Germline-derived CDR1 and CDR2 are SGHNT and YYREEE (reference sequence). The CDR3 DNA reads TGTGCCAGCAGCTCGCAGTTTATCGGGGAGCTGTTTTTT. The encoded protein is CASSSQFIGELFF.

The chain carries TRBV27 and TRBJ2-7, with a tentative D call TRBD1 (6 bases). CDR3 length: 14 amino acids. CDR1 and CDR2 (germline): MNHEY, SMNVEV (reference sequence). V lost 2 bases and J lost 4, with 12 bases in between. Written as DNA, the CDR3 is TGTGCCAGCAGTTTACGACAGGTAGGGTACGAGCAGTACTTC. Protein: CASSLRQVGYEQYF.

The chain links TRBV5-1 to TRBJ2-1; 9 bases fit TRBD2. The V gene end was trimmed by 4 bases and the J gene end by 7 bases; junction bases not matched to a gene: 6. Germline V gives CDR1 SGHRS, CDR2 YFSETQ. This CDR3 region has 14 residues. In DNA form, the CDR3 reads TGCGCCAGCAGCATAGCGGGAGAATTTAATGAGCAGTTCTTC. Its protein product is CASSIAGEFNEQFF.

The J gene is TRBJ2-7, the V gene TRBV5-6, with 12 bases aligning to TRBD2. The CDR3 length is 17 residues. The J segment lost 1 base and the V segment lost 1 base, leaving 6 bases of the junction unmatched. Per germline, CDR1 SGHDT and CDR2 YYEEEE. CDR3 DNA sequence: TGTGCCAGCAGCTTGCTCTCCGGACTAGCGGGATCCTACGAGCAGTACTTC. This translates into CASSLLSGLAGSYEQYF.

The CDR3 reads CASSLGPYPRGLAGDEQFF. The CDR3 DNA reads as TGTGCCAGCAGCTTAGGGCCATACCCGCGGGGACTAGCGGGGGATGAGCAGTTCTTC. The chain carries TRBV7-6 and TRBJ2-1, with 14 bases aligning to TRBD2. The CDR3 runs to 19 residues. CDR1 SGHVS and CDR2 FNYEAQ come from the germline V gene. Trimming removed 1 base from V and 8 bases from J; junction bases left unmatched: 13.

The gene calls are TRBV7-7 and TRBJ2-3; D ambiguous. The CDR3 totals 14 residues. In germline, CDR1 is SSHAT, CDR2 FNYEAQ (reference sequence). The V end was cut by 5 bases, the J end by 5 bases, with 14 bases between. The CDR3 here is CASSPRRVGDTQYF. CDR3 nucleotides: TGTGCCAGCAGCCCCCGCCGGGTCGGAGATACGCAGTATTTT. Together with reference TRBV7-7 and TRBJ2-3, the CDR3 gives the full variable domain: GAGVSQSPRYKVTKRGQDVTLRCDPISSHATLYWYQQALGQGPEFLTYFNYEAQPDKSGLPSDRFSAERPEGSISTLTIQRTEQRDSAMYRCASSPRRVGDTQYFGPGTRLTVL.

CDR3: CASSVGGETEAFF. The CDR3 bases are TGTGCCAGCAGCGTAGGGGGCGAGACTGAAGCTTTCTTT. The V gene is TRBV9, the J gene TRBJ1-1, with D perhaps TRBD1 (5 bases). Trimming left V 0 bases short and J 5 bases short, with 8 bases between. From germline, CDR1 is SGDLS and CDR2 YYNGEE. The length of the CDR3 is 13 residues.

The chain is built from TRBV18 and TRBJ1-2, with 12 bases lining up with TRBD1. Per the germline V gene, CDR1 is KGHSH and CDR2 is LQKENI. J was trimmed by 8 bases and V by 3 bases; bases with no gene match: 4. The CDR3 has 14 residues. CDR3 loop: CASSPIGTGGGYTF. CDR3 sequence (DNA): TGTGCCAGCTCACCCATCGGGACAGGGGGCGGCTACACCTTC.

The chain carries TRBV28 and TRBJ1-2; no definite D call. The CDR3 length is 12 residues. Germline V gene sequence: CDR1 MDHEN, CDR2 SYDVKM. V was shortened by 3 bases and J by 7 bases, with 9 bases between the two germline ends. The CDR3 is CASSFEGAGYTF. The CDR3 region has the DNA TGTGCCAGCAGTTTCGAGGGAGCTGGCTACACCTTC.

This clone has just a few counts. The chain has TRBV19 and TRBJ2-7, with 11 bases matching TRBD1. Germline V lookup: CDR1 LNHDA, CDR2 SQIVND (reference sequence). The CDR3 spans 15 residues. With V trimmed by 6 bases and J by 2 bases, 6 bases remained unmatched. The CDR3 sequence: CASSSPDRGPYEQYF. The CDR3 DNA is TGTGCCAGTAGCTCACCGGACAGGGGGCCCTACGAGCAGTACTTC. Combining the CDR3 with reference TRBV19 and TRBJ2-7 gives the whole variable domain DGGITQSPKYLFRKEGQNVTLSCEQNLNHDAMYWYRQDPGQGLRLIYYSQIVNDFQKGDIAEGYSVSREKKESFPLTVTSAQKNPTAFYLCASSSPDRGPYEQYFGPGTRLTVT.

The genes are TRBV30 and TRBJ2-5, with TRBD1 matching 9 bases. Germline values: CDR1 GTSNPN, CDR2 SVGIG (reference sequence). This CDR3 has 14 residues. Unmatched junction bases numbered 3, after V lost 0 bases and J lost 4 bases. CDR3 protein: CAWSVTGGTETQYF. The CDR3 DNA is TGTGCCTGGAGTGTAACAGGGGGCACAGAGACCCAGTACTTC. The full variable domain, in which reference TRBV30 and TRBJ2-5 provide the parts outside the CDR3, is SQTIHQWPATLVQPVGSPLSLECTVEGTSNPNLYWYRQAAGRGLQLLFYSVGIGQISSEVPQNLSASRPQDRQFILSSKKLLLSDSGFYLCAWSVTGGTETQYFGPGTRLLVL.

This chain connects TRBV7-8 to TRBJ2-1; 8 bases are a match to TRBD1. V was clipped by 5 bases and J by 0 bases; unmatched bases: 12. This CDR3 region has 18 residues. Germline CDR1 SGHVS, CDR2 FQNEAQ. The CDR3 bases are TGTGCCAGCAGCGGGCCCTCGGGGGACAGGCACTCCTACAATGAGCAGTTCTTC. It specifies CASSGPSGDRHSYNEQFF.

CDR3 protein: CASSPNGGTGETQYF. In nucleotides, the CDR3 is TGCGCCAGCAGTCCAAACGGGGGGACCGGGGAGACCCAGTACTTC. The gene calls are TRBV5-1 and TRBJ2-5; TRBD2 aligns across 7 bases. The ends lost 5 bases at V and 5 bases at J; junction bases unmatched: 12. Germline CDR1 is SGHRS and CDR2 is YFSETQ. The CDR3 covers 15 residues.

The J gene is TRBJ2-2, the V gene TRBV2; D gene unclear. The CDR3 contains 13 residues. The V end was cut by 8 bases, the J end by 0 bases, with 7 bases between. CDR1 and CDR2 (germline): SNHLY, FYNNEI. The CDR3 protein is CASRITNTGELFF. The CDR3, as DNA: TGTGCCAGCCGAATTACGAACACCGGGGAGCTGTTTTTT.

A few counts support this clone. The chain combines TRBV10-1 with TRBJ1-2; D is perhaps TRBD1 (6 bases). Germline-derived CDR1 and CDR2 are WNHNN and SYGVQD (reference sequence). With 4 bases removed from V and 5 bases from J, the gap between germline ends came to 11 bases. This CDR3 spans 13 amino acids. The CDR3 coding sequence is TGCGCCAGCAGTGGACAGGATGGGTATGGCTACACCTTC. Translating gives CASSGQDGYGYTF.

V gene TRBV7-8 combines with J gene TRBJ1-1; 7 bases agree with TRBD1. The CDR3 runs 13 residues. Trimming removed 5 bases from V and 10 bases from J; junction bases left unmatched: 10. Germline values: CDR1 SGHVS, CDR2 FQNEAQ. Written as DNA, the CDR3 is TGTGCCAGCAGCATACCAAACAGGGGTAGAGCTTTCTTT. As protein: CASSIPNRGRAFF.

J is TRBJ1-4 and V is TRBV7-8, with a tentative D call TRBD1 (6 bases). Per germline, CDR1 SGHVS and CDR2 FQNEAQ. The CDR3 totals 16 residues. The V gene lost 5 bases and the J gene lost 3 bases, with 16 bases spanning the gap. The CDR3 loop is CASSPVGGRSNEKLFF. The DNA for the CDR3 is TGTGCCAGCAGCCCCGTAGGGGGGCGGTCTAATGAAAAACTGTTTTTT.

This clone appeared once. The chain joins TRBV2 to TRBJ1-3; D remains ambiguous. The CDR3 sequence is 15 residues long. Per the germline V gene, CDR1 is SNHLY and CDR2 is FYNNEI. Trimming took off 6 bases at V and 1 base at J, with 13 bases between the two ends. CDR3 coding DNA: TGTGCCAGCAGCCCCAGTATAGGGTCTGGAAACACCATATATTTT. Translated: CASSPSIGSGNTIYF.

Here the CDR3 reads CSVSGTGASPLHF. The CDR3 bases are TGCAGCGTATCCGGGACAGGAGCTTCACCCCTCCACTTT. V and J are TRBV29-1 and TRBJ1-6; 8 positions match TRBD1. CDR1 is SQVTM and CDR2 is ANQGSEA in the germline V gene. Unmatched junction bases numbered 7, after V lost 6 bases and J lost 9 bases. This CDR3 comprises 13 residues.

This clone appeared a single time. This chain links TRBV4-2 with TRBJ2-3; 7 bases are a match to TRBD1. Germline CDR1 LGHNA, CDR2 YNFKEQ. CDR3 length equals 14 residues. J lost 8 bases, V lost 1 base, and 6 bases had no gene match. The CDR3 spells CASSQGGQSGTQYF. DNA for the CDR3: TGTGCCAGCAGCCAAGGGGGACAGTCGGGTACGCAGTATTTT.

This clone was seen just once. The CDR3 nucleotides are TGTGCCATCCGAAACCCCTGGGGGAGGGCTACAGATACGCAGTATTTT. Its protein is CAIRNPWGRATDTQYF. This rearrangement joins TRBV10-3 to TRBJ2-3; 7 nucleotides match TRBD2. The trim removed 8 bases at V and 3 bases at J, leaving 14 bases unmatched. Germline V gives CDR1 ENHRY, CDR2 SYGVKD. The CDR3 consists of 16 residues.

This chain uses TRBV5-6 with TRBJ1-4, with D tentatively TRBD1 (5 bases). The CDR3 covers 17 residues. The V gene lost 4 bases and the J gene lost 8 bases, with 24 bases spanning the gap. The germline V gene has CDR1 SGHDT and CDR2 YYEEEE. CDR3 bases: TGTGCCAGCAGCCTCCTCGTGGGGCCCGTGGGGTACGAAAAACTGTTTTTT. It translates to CASSLLVGPVGYEKLFF.

This rearrangement joins TRBV30 to TRBJ2-3; D uncertain. The V gene lost 5 bases and the J gene lost 2 bases, with 8 bases spanning the gap. Per germline, CDR1 GTSNPN and CDR2 SVGIG (reference sequence). The CDR3 is 12 amino acids. The CDR3 sequence is CAWSTFTDTQYF. CDR3 DNA: TGTGCCTGGTCTACCTTCACAGATACGCAGTATTTT.

The V gene is TRBV19, the J gene TRBJ2-7; TRBD1 aligns across 7 bases. V was clipped by 6 bases and J by 5 bases; unmatched bases: 1. Germline V lookup: CDR1 LNHDA, CDR2 SQIVND (reference sequence). This CDR3 contains 11 residues. The CDR3 protein is CASSRGNEQYF. In nucleotides, the CDR3 is TGTGCCAGTAGCAGGGGGAACGAGCAGTACTTC.

V gene TRBV6-4 combines with J gene TRBJ2-1, with D uncertain. The CDR3 is 13 amino acids. Trimming removed 5 bases at V and 4 bases at J, with 9 bases between. Germline V gene sequence: CDR1 MRHNA, CDR2 SNTAGT. The CDR3 DNA is TGTGCCAGCAGTTTAGGATTTTACAATGAGCAGTTCTTC. Its protein product is CASSLGFYNEQFF.

This clone was recorded only once. The V and J genes are TRBV27 and TRBJ2-5, with a weak D call TRBD1 (6 bases). CDR1 is MNHEY and CDR2 is SMNVEV in the germline V gene (reference sequence). V was trimmed by 2 bases and J by 5 bases, leaving 9 bases between them. This CDR3 has 13 residues. The CDR3 loop reads CASSLRGWETQYF. The CDR3 DNA follows: TGTGCCAGCAGTTTAAGGGGGTGGGAGACCCAGTACTTC.

The CDR3, as DNA: TGTGCCAGCAAGGGGTGGGGGAACTATGGCTACACCTTC. This gives the protein CASKGWGNYGYTF. The chain employs TRBV6-1 and TRBJ1-2; tentative D call: TRBD1 (5 bases). The CDR3 is 13 residues long. Between the trimmed V and J ends, which lost 7 bases and 2 bases, there was a span of 11 bases. The germline CDR1 and CDR2 sequences are MNHNS and SASEGT.